The present TCR beta chain was sequenced within a study of PD-1 blockade in classical Hodgkin lymphoma. Relapses following autologous stem cell transplantation were seen in all patients, with brentuximab vedotin exposure varying. Magnetic negative selection was used to purify CD4+ T cells from thawed PBMCs. The CDR3 is made up of 13 amino acids. Trimming took 0 bases from V and 0 from J, leaving 3 bases between them. Germline V gene sequence: CDR1 SGDLS, CDR2 YYNGEE. The assay was immunoSEQ multiplex PCR, and TCRdb's table has in-frame clones only and misses some. This table holds approximately 9,800 clones, 70% to 80% found once.

This chain joins TRBV9 and TRBJ1-1; D gene ambiguous. The sample was CD4+ T cells from blood, taken at baseline. The TCR was taken from a human donor with classical Hodgkin lymphoma. Here the CDR3 DNA reads TGTGCCAGCAGCGTAGCTCTGAACACTGAAGCTTTCTTT. Its translation: CASSVALNTEAFF.